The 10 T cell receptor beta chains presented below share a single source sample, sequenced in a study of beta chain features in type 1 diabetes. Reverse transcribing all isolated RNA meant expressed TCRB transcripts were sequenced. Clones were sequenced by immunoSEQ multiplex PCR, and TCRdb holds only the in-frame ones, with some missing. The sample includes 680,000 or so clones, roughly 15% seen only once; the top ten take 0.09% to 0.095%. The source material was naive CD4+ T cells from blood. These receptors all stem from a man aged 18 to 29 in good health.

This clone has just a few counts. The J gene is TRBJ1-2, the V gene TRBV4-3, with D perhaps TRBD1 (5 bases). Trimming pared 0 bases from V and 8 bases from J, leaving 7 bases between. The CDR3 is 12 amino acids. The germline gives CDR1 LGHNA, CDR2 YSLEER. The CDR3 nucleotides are TGCGCCAGCAGCCAAGACGGGGGAGGCTACACCTTC. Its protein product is CASSQDGGGYTF.

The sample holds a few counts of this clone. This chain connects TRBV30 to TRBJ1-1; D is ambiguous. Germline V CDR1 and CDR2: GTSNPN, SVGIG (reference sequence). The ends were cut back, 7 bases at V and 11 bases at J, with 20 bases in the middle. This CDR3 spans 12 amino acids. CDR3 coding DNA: TGTGCCTCCTTCCGACGGAGAGGGAGCGCTTTCTTT. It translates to CASFRRRGSAFF.

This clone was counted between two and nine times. The CDR3 is CASSLTVAGDLINNEQFF. The CDR3 bases are TGTGCCAGCAGCTTAACGGTAGCGGGGGATCTTATTAACAATGAGCAGTTCTTC. The genes are TRBV7-3 and TRBJ2-1, with 9 bases matching TRBD2. The germline V gene encodes CDR1 SGHTA and CDR2 FQGTGA. Germline trimming cut 0 bases from V and 5 bases from J; bases unmatched to any gene: 11. CDR3 length: 18 residues.

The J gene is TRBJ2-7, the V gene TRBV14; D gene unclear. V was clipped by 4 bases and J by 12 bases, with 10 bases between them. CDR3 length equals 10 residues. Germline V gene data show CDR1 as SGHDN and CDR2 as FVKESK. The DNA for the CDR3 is TGTGCCAGCAGCCGTAGGCCATCGTACTTC. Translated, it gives CASSRRPSYF. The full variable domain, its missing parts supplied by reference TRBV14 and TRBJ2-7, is EAGVTQFPSHSVIEKGQTVTLRCDPISGHDNLYWYRRVMGKEIKFLLHFVKESKQDESGMPNNRFLAERTGGTYSTLKVQPAELEDSGVYFCASSRRPSYFGPGTRLTVT.

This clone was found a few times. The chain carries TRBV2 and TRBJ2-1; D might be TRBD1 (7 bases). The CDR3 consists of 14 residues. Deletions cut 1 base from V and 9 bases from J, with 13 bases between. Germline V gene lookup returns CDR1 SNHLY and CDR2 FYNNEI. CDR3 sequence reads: CASSEGGQGGEQFF. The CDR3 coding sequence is TGTGCCAGCAGTGAAGGTGGGCAGGGGGGTGAGCAGTTCTTC.

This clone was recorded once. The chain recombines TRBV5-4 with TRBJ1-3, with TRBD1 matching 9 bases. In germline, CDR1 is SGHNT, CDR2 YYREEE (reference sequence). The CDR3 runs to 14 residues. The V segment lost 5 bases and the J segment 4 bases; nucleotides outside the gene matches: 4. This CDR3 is CASRPGQGGNTIYF. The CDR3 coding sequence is TGTGCCAGCAGACCCGGACAGGGGGGAAACACCATATATTTT.

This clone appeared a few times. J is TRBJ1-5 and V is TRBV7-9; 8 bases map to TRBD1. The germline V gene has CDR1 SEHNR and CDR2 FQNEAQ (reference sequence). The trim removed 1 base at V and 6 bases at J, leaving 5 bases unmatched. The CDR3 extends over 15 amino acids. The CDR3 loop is CASSLDSGGVQPQHF. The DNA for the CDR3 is TGTGCCAGCAGCTTAGATTCAGGGGGCGTTCAGCCCCAGCATTTT.

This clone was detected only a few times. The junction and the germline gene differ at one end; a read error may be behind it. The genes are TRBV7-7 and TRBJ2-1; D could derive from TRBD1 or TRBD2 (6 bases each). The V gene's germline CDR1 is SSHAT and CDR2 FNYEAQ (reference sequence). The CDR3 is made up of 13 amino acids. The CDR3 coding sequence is TGTGCTAGCAGCTTAGAAGGGGGGAATGAGCAGTTCTTC. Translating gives CASSLEGGNEQFF.

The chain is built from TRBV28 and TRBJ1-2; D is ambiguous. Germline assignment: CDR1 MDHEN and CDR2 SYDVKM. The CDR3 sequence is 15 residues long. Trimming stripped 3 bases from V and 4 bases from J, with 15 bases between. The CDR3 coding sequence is TGTGCCAGCAGTTTCCGACCTAGACGGGTCTATGGCTACACCTTC. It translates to CASSFRPRRVYGYTF.

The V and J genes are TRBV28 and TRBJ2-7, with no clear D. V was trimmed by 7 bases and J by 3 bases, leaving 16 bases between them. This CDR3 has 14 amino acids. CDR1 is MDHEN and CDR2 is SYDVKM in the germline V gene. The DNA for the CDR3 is TGTGCCAGCATTGGACCCCGAGGATTCTACGAGCAGTACTTC. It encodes CASIGPRGFYEQYF.